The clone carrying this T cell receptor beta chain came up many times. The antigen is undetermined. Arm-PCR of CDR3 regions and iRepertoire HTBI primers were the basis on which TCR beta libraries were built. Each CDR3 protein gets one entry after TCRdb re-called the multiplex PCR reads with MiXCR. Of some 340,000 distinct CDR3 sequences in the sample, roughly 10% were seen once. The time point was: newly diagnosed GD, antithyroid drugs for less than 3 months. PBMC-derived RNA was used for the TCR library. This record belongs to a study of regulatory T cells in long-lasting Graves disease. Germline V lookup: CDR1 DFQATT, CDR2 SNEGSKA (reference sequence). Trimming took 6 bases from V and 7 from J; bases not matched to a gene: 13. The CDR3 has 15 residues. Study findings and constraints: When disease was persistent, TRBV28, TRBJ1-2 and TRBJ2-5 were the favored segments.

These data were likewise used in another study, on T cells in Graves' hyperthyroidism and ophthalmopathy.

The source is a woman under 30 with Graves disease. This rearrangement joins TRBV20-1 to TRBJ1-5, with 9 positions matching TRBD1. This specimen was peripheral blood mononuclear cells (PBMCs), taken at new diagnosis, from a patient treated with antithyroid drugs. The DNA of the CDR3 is TGCAGTGCGAACACCGTCGGACAGGGGAAGCAGCCCCAGCATTTT. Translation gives CSANTVGQGKQPQHF.